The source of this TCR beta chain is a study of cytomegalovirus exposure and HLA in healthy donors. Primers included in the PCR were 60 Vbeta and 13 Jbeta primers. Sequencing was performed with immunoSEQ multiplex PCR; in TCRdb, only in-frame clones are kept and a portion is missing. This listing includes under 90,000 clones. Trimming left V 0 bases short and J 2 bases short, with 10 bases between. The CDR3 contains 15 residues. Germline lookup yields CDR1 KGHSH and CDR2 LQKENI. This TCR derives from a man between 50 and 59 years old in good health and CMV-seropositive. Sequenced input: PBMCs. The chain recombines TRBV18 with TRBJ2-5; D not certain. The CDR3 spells CASSPPIPTQETQYF. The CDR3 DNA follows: TGTGCCAGCTCACCACCCATCCCGACACAAGAGACCCAGTACTTC.